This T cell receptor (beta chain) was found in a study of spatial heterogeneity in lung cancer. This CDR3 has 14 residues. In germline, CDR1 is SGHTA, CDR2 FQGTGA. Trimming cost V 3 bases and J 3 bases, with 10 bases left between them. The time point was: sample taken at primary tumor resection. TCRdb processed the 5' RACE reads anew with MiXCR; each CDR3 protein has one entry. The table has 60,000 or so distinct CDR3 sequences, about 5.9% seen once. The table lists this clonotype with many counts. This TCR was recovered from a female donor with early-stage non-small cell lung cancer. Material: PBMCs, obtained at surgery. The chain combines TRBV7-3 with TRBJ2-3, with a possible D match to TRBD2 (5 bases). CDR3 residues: CASSFAGWTDTQYF. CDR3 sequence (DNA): TGTGCCAGCAGCTTTGCGGGTTGGACAGATACGCAGTATTTT.